This T cell receptor beta chain is drawn from a study of CD8 T cells in Susac syndrome. Random hexamers primed reverse transcription of roughly 0.5 to 1 ug RNA. Amplification of TCR beta CDR3 across 54 Vbeta and 13 Jbeta was performed with immunoSEQ multiplex PCR. MiXCR was run by TCRdb on the immunoSEQ multiplex PCR reads, yielding one entry per CDR3 protein. The sample carries some 200,000 distinct CDR3 sequences, around 90% recorded once. Control patients had untreated stable or active relapsing-remitting multiple sclerosis by revised McDonald criteria. TEMRA cells were FACS-enriched, and CD8+ and CD4+ T cells were isolated negatively. The CDR3 runs to 15 residues. From germline, CDR1 is LNHDA and CDR2 SQIVND (reference sequence). Trimming took off 8 bases at V and 0 bases at J, with 14 bases between the two ends.

The origin of this receptor is a human donor with multiple sclerosis. Sequenced input: CD8+ T cells from PBMCs. This chain connects TRBV19 to TRBJ1-3, with D perhaps TRBD1 (5 bases). The CDR3 DNA follows: TGTGCCAGTGGAGAGGGGTATTACTCTGGAAACACCATATATTTT. This codes for CASGEGYYSGNTIYF. Variable domain in full (rest from reference TRBV19 and TRBJ1-3): DGGITQSPKYLFRKEGQNVTLSCEQNLNHDAMYWYRQDPGQGLRLIYYSQIVNDFQKGDIAEGYSVSREKKESFPLTVTSAQKNPTAFYLCASGEGYYSGNTIYFGEGSWLTVV.